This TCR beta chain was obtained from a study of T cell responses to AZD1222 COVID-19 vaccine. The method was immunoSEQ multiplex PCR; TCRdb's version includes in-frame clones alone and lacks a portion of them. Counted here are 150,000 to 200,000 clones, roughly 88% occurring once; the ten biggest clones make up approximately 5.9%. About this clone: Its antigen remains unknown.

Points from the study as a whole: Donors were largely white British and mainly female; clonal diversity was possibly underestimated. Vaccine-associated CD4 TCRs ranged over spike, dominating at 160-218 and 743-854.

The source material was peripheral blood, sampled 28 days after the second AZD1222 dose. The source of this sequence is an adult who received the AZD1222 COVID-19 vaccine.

The CDR3 region is CASSPGQGNWGNTEAFF. The CDR3 nucleotides are TGCGCCAGCAGCCCGGGACAGGGCAATTGGGGGAACACTGAAGCTTTCTTT. This chain connects TRBV5-1 to TRBJ1-1; 9 bases map to TRBD1. In germline, CDR1 is SGHRS, CDR2 YFSETQ. The CDR3 extends over 17 amino acids. The ends lost 4 bases at V and 1 base at J; junction bases unmatched: 11.